A selection of T cell receptor beta chains follows, all from one sample in a study of T-cell reconstitution after alpha-beta-depleted transplantation in children. TCRdb recomputed calls from the PCR reads with MiXCR, one row per CDR3 protein. The sample lists approximately 240,000 distinct CDR3 sequences, about 9.2% occurring once. The sequencing used PBMCs from the stem cell graft donor, collected from the stem cell graft. The receptors were gathered from a human donor who donated a stem cell graft to a child with acute lymphoblastic leukemia. Both conserved end residues are part of each CDR3. Each record gives: D gene, V gene, clone size, J gene, CDR3 protein, CDR3 DNA. D genes are given only for firm matches. A clone size is listed for some rows: how often the clone was seen (once, few, many), or a class if it is expanded.

.	TRBV19	many	TRBJ2-2	CASSSLTGANTGELFF	TGTGCCAGTAGTTCCCTGACAGGCGCGAACACCGGGGAGCTGTTTTTT
.	TRBV20-1	few	TRBJ1-2	CSARSVYGYTF	TGCAGTGCTAGAAGCGTTTATGGCTACACCTTC
.	TRBV12-3/TRBV12-4	few	TRBJ2-3	CASSFHRQSTDTQYF	TGTGCCAGCAGTTTCCACAGACAGAGCACAGATACGCAGTATTTT
TRBD1	TRBV12-3/TRBV12-4	.	TRBJ1-5	CASRLGQNQPQHF	TGTGCCAGCAGATTGGGACAGAATCAGCCCCAGCATTTT
TRBD1	TRBV5-6	many	TRBJ2-3	CASSLVSGGPDTQYF	TGTGCCAGCAGCTTGGTGTCAGGGGGCCCAGATACGCAGTATTTT
.	TRBV3-1	few	TRBJ1-6	CASSLKTGPRGSPLHF	TGTGCCAGCAGCCTGAAAACCGGTCCTAGGGGTTCACCCCTCCACTTT
TRBD2	TRBV3-1	.	TRBJ2-5	CASSQGLAGGPVQETQYF	TGTGCCAGCAGCCAAGGACTAGCGGGGGGCCCTGTCCAAGAGACCCAGTACTTC
.	TRBV14	few	TRBJ2-7	CASSPGLRSYEQYF	TGTGCCAGCAGCCCGGGACTGAGATCCTACGAGCAGTACTTC
.	TRBV12-3/TRBV12-4	.	TRBJ1-2	CASSWGGGYTF	TGTGCCAGCAGTTGGGGTGGCGGCTACACCTTC
.	TRBV30	.	TRBJ1-4	CAWSPVPGEKLFF	TGTGCCTGGAGTCCCGTCCCGGGGGAAAAACTGTTTTTT
.	TRBV4-1	many	TRBJ1-6	CASSQVLPMNSPLHF	TGCGCCAGCAGCCAAGTCTTGCCAATGAATTCACCCCTCCACTTT
.	TRBV10-3	.	TRBJ1-1	CAIAATAGIYTEAFF	TGTGCCATAGCAGCGACGGCAGGGATTTACACTGAAGCTTTCTTT
TRBD2	TRBV7-9	.	TRBJ2-1	CASSAGLADYNEQFF	TGTGCCAGCAGCGCAGGACTAGCGGACTACAATGAGCAGTTCTTC
.	TRBV20-1	.	TRBJ1-5	CSAVDQGASNQPQHF	TGCAGTGCCGTCGATCAAGGTGCTAGCAATCAGCCCCAGCATTTT
TRBD1	TRBV7-2	many	TRBJ1-1	CASSPGTGTMAFF	TGTGCCAGCAGTCCTGGGACAGGAACGATGGCTTTCTTT
TRBD2	TRBV7-8	.	TRBJ2-3	CASSPGVAGSTQYF	TGTGCCAGCAGCCCCGGGGTAGCGGGGAGTACGCAGTATTTT
TRBD2	TRBV7-2	few	TRBJ2-2	CASSRGTSGVAGELFF	TGTGCCAGCAGCAGAGGGACTAGCGGGGTGGCCGGGGAGCTGTTTTTT